The 21 T cell receptor beta chains below come from one sample, sequenced in a study of shared clonotypes between healthy human individuals. Sequenced by immunoSEQ multiplex PCR; TCRdb stores in-frame clones only, minus some. This repertoire shows about 480,000 clones, around 74% found once; its top ten account for 10% to 15%. The sequencing sample was made of PBMCs. The receptors come from a middle-aged woman in good health. Some clones in this sample may be carry-over from other donors' samples.

V and J are TRBV6-6 and TRBJ1-1; 7 bases agree with TRBD1. Germline V lookup: CDR1 MNHNY, CDR2 SVGAGI (reference sequence). The CDR3 is 16 residues long. Germline trimming cut 0 bases from V and 2 bases from J; bases unmatched to any gene: 6. The CDR3 reads CASSYSGGAKNTEAFF. The CDR3 bases are TGTGCCAGCAGTTACTCAGGGGGCGCGAAAAACACTGAAGCTTTCTTT.

The CDR3 DNA follows: TGTGCCAGCAGTTTCGGGACTGGTCCTTGGGAGCAGTTCTTC. Protein product: CASSFGTGPWEQFF. The chain combines TRBV28 with TRBJ2-1; the D gene is possibly TRBD2 (6 bases). Trimming removed 3 bases at V and 10 bases at J, with 16 bases between. This CDR3 comprises 14 residues. Germline V gene lookup returns CDR1 MDHEN and CDR2 SYDVKM.

In nucleotides, the CDR3 is TGTGCCAGCAGCCAAGGCGCGACAGGGGGTGAAAATGAGCAGTTCTTC. It is translated as CASSQGATGGENEQFF. This chain connects TRBV4-2 to TRBJ2-1, with TRBD1 identical over 9 bases. Losses at the gene ends were 1 base for V and 7 bases for J; bases not matched to a gene: 8. This CDR3 spans 16 amino acids. Germline V lookup: CDR1 LGHNA, CDR2 YNFKEQ.

The chain employs TRBV7-9 and TRBJ2-1; 13 nucleotides match TRBD2. The CDR3 extends over 15 amino acids. V dropped 6 bases and J dropped 7; count of bases not matched to a gene: 6. Germline V CDR1 and CDR2: SEHNR, FQNEAQ (reference sequence). CDR3 sequence: CASRPRTSGGNEQFF. The CDR3 coding sequence is TGTGCCAGCAGACCCCGGACTAGCGGGGGAAATGAGCAGTTCTTC.

This clone occurred a few times. This sequence joins TRBV9 and TRBJ1-3; TRBD1 aligns across 8 bases. CDR3 length equals 13 residues. The J segment lost 7 bases and the V segment lost 4 bases, leaving 4 bases of the junction unmatched. Germline V gene lookup returns CDR1 SGDLS and CDR2 YYNGEE. The CDR3 loop is CASSPGGANTIYF. Here the CDR3 DNA reads TGTGCCAGCAGCCCAGGGGGCGCGAACACCATATATTTT.

This chain uses TRBV6-6 with TRBJ2-7; D is undetermined. The CDR3 is 12 amino acids. Trimming took off 4 bases at V and 4 bases at J, with 8 bases between the two ends. The germline V gene has CDR1 MNHNY and CDR2 SVGAGI (reference sequence). The CDR3 DNA reads TGTGCCAGCAGTTTTGAGGAGTACGAGCAGTACTTC. It is translated as CASSFEEYEQYF.

This clone turned up a few times. V is TRBV10-1 and J is TRBJ2-2, with a tentative D call TRBD2 (5 bases). Between the trimmed V and J ends, which lost 3 bases and 6 bases, there was a span of 11 bases. Germline CDR1 WNHNN, CDR2 SYGVQD (reference sequence). The CDR3 extends over 14 amino acids. CDR3 region: CASSDGNPSGELFF. CDR3 in DNA: TGCGCCAGCAGTGACGGGAACCCGTCCGGGGAGCTGTTTTTT.

V gene TRBV5-5 combines with J gene TRBJ1-5; perhaps TRBD1 as D (5 bases). Deletions cut 3 bases from V and 6 bases from J, with 13 bases between. The CDR3 totals 14 residues. Looked up from germline, CDR1 is SGHKS and CDR2 is YYEKEE (reference sequence). CDR3 residues: CASSSGDLGQPQHF. The CDR3 region has the DNA TGTGCCAGCAGCTCGGGGGACCTTGGTCAGCCCCAGCATTTT. Based on the CDR3 plus reference TRBV5-5 and TRBJ1-5, the full variable domain is DAGVTQSPTHLIKTRGQQVTLRCSPISGHKSVSWYQQVLGQGPQFIFQYYEKEERGRGNFPDRFSARQFPNYSSELNVNALLLGDSALYLCASSSGDLGQPQHFGDGTRLSIL.

The rearrangement joins TRBV7-8 to TRBJ1-5; 7 bases agree with TRBD1. The CDR3 is 16 amino acids. Losses at the gene ends were 3 bases for V and 2 bases for J; bases not matched to a gene: 7. The germline CDR1 and CDR2 sequences are SGHVS and FQNEAQ. The CDR3 is CASSLATGFRNQPQHF. In nucleotides, the CDR3 is TGTGCCAGCAGCTTGGCGACAGGGTTCCGCAATCAGCCCCAGCATTTT.

This clone was found once. The chain combines TRBV13 with TRBJ2-5, with D maybe TRBD2 (5 bases). There are 14 residues in the CDR3. CDR1 PRHDT and CDR2 FYEKMQ come from the germline V gene (reference sequence). With 3 bases removed from V and 5 bases from J, the gap between germline ends came to 13 bases. DNA of the CDR3: TGTGCCAGCAGCTTGGTGGGAGTGAGGGAGACCCAGTACTTC. Protein: CASSLVGVRETQYF. The full variable domain, with the rest looked up from reference TRBV13 and TRBJ2-5, is AAGVIQSPRHLIKEKRETATLKCYPIPRHDTVYWYQQGPGQDPQFLISFYEKMQSDKGSIPDRFSAQQFSDYHSELNMSSLELGDSALYFCASSLVGVRETQYFGPGTRLLVL.

The chain joins TRBV5-1 to TRBJ2-7, with a tentative D call TRBD2 (7 bases). Trimming left V 4 bases short and J 7 bases short, with 21 bases between. The CDR3 covers 15 residues. CDR1 and CDR2 from the germline V gene are SGHRS and YFSETQ. The CDR3 loop is CASSGNRGAAGEQYF. The CDR3 DNA reads TGCGCCAGCAGCGGGAATCGGGGGGCTGCCGGGGAGCAGTACTTC.

The CDR3 here is CSASRGPIQNIQYF. The CDR3 DNA is TGCAGCGCCTCGAGGGGGCCAATACAAAACATTCAGTACTTC. The chain couples TRBV29-1 to TRBJ2-4, with TRBD1 identical over 7 bases. CDR1 and CDR2 from the germline V gene are SQVTM and ANQGSEA. The junction had 11 bases not matched to a gene; V was cut back by 7 bases and J by 5 bases. CDR3 length: 14 residues. Full variable domain (rest looked up from reference TRBV29-1 and TRBJ2-4): SAVISQKPSRDICQRGTSLTIQCQVDSQVTMMFWYRQQPGQSLTLIATANQGSEATYESGFVIDKFPISRPNLTFSTLTVSNMSPEDSSIYLCSASRGPIQNIQYFGAGTRLSVL.

V usage is TRBV19 and J usage is TRBJ2-1; 7 nucleotides align to TRBD2. V was clipped by 7 bases and J by 5 bases; unmatched bases: 11. The germline V gene has CDR1 LNHDA and CDR2 SQIVND (reference sequence). CDR3 size: 15 residues. CDR3 sequence: CASNGKMGRDNEQFF. The CDR3 DNA reads TGTGCCAGTAACGGGAAGATGGGGAGGGACAATGAGCAGTTCTTC.

This clone appeared a few times. The chain couples TRBV6-6 to TRBJ2-7, with D possibly matching TRBD1 (5 bases). V was shortened by 0 bases and J by 1 base, with 7 bases between the two germline ends. CDR1 is MNHNY, CDR2 SVGAGI, per germline (reference sequence). The CDR3 totals 14 residues. The CDR3 protein is CASSYSTVSYEQYF. The CDR3 nucleotides read TGTGCCAGCAGTTACTCGACAGTTTCCTACGAGCAGTACTTC.

At least ten counts were recorded for this clone. This chain links TRBV15 with TRBJ2-2, with D unclear. V shed 6 bases and J shed 14 bases, with 16 bases lying between them. Germline V lookup: CDR1 LNHNV, CDR2 YYDKDF (reference sequence). This CDR3 comprises 12 residues. This CDR3 reads CATSTAASGLFF. The CDR3 DNA reads as TGTGCCACCAGTACTGCCGCTTCGGGTCTGTTTTTT. Drawing the rest from reference TRBV15 and TRBJ2-2, the complete variable domain is DAMVIQNPRYQVTQFGKPVTLSCSQTLNHNVMYWYQQKSSQAPKLLFHYYDKDFNNEADTPDNFQSRRPNTSFCFLDIRSPGLGDTAMYLCATSTAASGLFFGEGSRLTVL.

The V and J genes are TRBV2 and TRBJ2-1; 8 nucleotides line up with TRBD2. With V trimmed by 4 bases and J by 9 bases, 8 bases remained unmatched. The CDR3 consists of 14 residues. The germline gives CDR1 SNHLY, CDR2 FYNNEI. CDR3: CASSVGRAGGEQFF. The CDR3, as DNA: TGTGCCAGCAGTGTGGGGAGGGCGGGAGGTGAGCAGTTCTTC.

The chain uses TRBV29-1 and TRBJ1-4; D perhaps matches TRBD1 (5 bases). V was cut by 0 bases and J by 5 bases, with 19 bases left in between. The CDR3 covers 17 residues. Germline CDR1 reads SQVTM; CDR2 reads ANQGSEA. The DNA of the CDR3 is TGCAGCGTTGAAGAACAAAAGGGACGCAGAATGAATGAAAAACTGTTTTTT. Encoded protein: CSVEEQKGRRMNEKLFF.

The chain joins TRBV7-6 to TRBJ2-2; a weak D match, TRBD2 (6 bases). Germline CDR1 is SGHVS and CDR2 is FNYEAQ. The CDR3 totals 16 residues. The V end lost 5 bases, the J end lost 3 bases, and 16 bases lay between the germline ends. The CDR3 loop is CASSPISGTDTGELFF. The CDR3 coding sequence is TGTGCCAGCAGCCCAATTAGCGGAACAGACACCGGGGAGCTGTTTTTT.

This rearrangement joins TRBV9 to TRBJ2-7; D might be TRBD1 (5 bases). The V gene's germline CDR1 is SGDLS and CDR2 YYNGEE. The CDR3 contains 14 residues. V shed 2 bases and J shed 2 bases, with 11 bases lying between them. This CDR3 is CASSVGQVPYEQYF. As DNA, the CDR3 is TGTGCCAGCAGCGTGGGGCAGGTACCCTACGAGCAGTACTTC. Full variable domain (rest looked up from reference TRBV9 and TRBJ2-7): DSGVTQTPKHLITATGQRVTLRCSPRSGDLSVYWYQQSLDQGLQFLIQYYNGEERAKGNILERFSAQQFPDLHSELNLSSLELGDSALYFCASSVGQVPYEQYFGPGTRLTVT.

The chain employs TRBV10-2 and TRBJ1-2, with TRBD1 matching over 7 bases. This CDR3 is built from 12 residues. With V trimmed by 7 bases and J by 8 bases, 7 bases remained unmatched. The germline CDR1 and CDR2 sequences are WSHSY and SAAADI. The DNA for the CDR3 is TGCGCCAGCACCACAGGGGATGTAGGCTACACCTTC. Translation: CASTTGDVGYTF.

This chain connects TRBV28 to TRBJ2-5; TRBD1 matches 7 bases. Gene TRBJ2-7 matches the end of the DNA better, so the J call may be wrong. Per the germline V gene, CDR1 is MDHEN and CDR2 is SYDVKM. The length of the CDR3 is 15 residues. The CDR3 coding sequence is TGTGCCAGCAGTACCACCGGGACAGTGACATACGAGCAGTACTTC. Its translation: CASSTTGTVTYEQYF.